These 19 T cell receptor beta chains were all obtained from the same sample, sequenced in a study of regulatory T cells in long-lasting Graves disease. Stated time point: newly diagnosed GD, antithyroid drugs for less than 3 months. The TCR library was made from RNA that had been extracted from PBMCs in TRIzol. Arm-PCR of CDR3 regions with iRepertoire HTBI primers generated TCR beta libraries. TCRdb reanalysed the multiplex PCR reads using MiXCR and keeps one entry per CDR3 protein. The table records roughly 520,000 distinct CDR3 sequences, approximately 12% of them present only once. The data also belong to a second study, concerning T cells in Graves' hyperthyroidism and ophthalmopathy.

The material was peripheral blood mononuclear cells (PBMCs), obtained at new diagnosis, from a patient treated with antithyroid drugs. These receptor sequences come from a woman aged 25 to 45 with Graves disease.

Ten or more counts support this clonotype. This chain uses TRBV2 with TRBJ1-1; weak D call: TRBD1 (5 bases). Germline V gives CDR1 SNHLY, CDR2 FYNNEI. Trimming pared 4 bases from V and 3 bases from J, leaving 9 bases between. This CDR3 contains 13 residues. CDR3 sequence: CASSGGTHTEAFF. In DNA form, the CDR3 reads TGTGCCAGCAGTGGCGGGACCCACACTGAAGCTTTCTTT.

The chain carries TRBV19 and TRBJ1-4; D perhaps matches TRBD1 (5 bases). This CDR3 has 14 residues. Per the germline V gene, CDR1 is LNHDA and CDR2 is SQIVND (reference sequence). V was clipped by 7 bases and J by 4 bases, with 13 bases between them. The CDR3: CASNMRQLNEKLFF. In DNA, the CDR3 is TGTGCCAGTAATATGAGACAGCTTAATGAAAAACTGTTTTTT.

The chain links TRBV29-1 to TRBJ2-7, with 7 positions matching TRBD2. This CDR3 is 14 amino acids long. Germline V gene sequence: CDR1 SQVTM, CDR2 ANQGSEA. The V segment lost 3 bases and the J segment 0 bases; nucleotides outside the gene matches: 5. CDR3 protein: CSVEQRGDSYEQYF. The CDR3 DNA is TGCAGCGTTGAGCAGCGGGGCGACTCCTACGAGCAGTACTTC.

The V and J genes are TRBV14 and TRBJ2-3; 9 nucleotides agree with TRBD1. Per the germline V gene, CDR1 is SGHDN and CDR2 is FVKESK. Losses at the gene ends were 6 bases for V and 0 bases for J; bases not matched to a gene: 4. The CDR3 totals 15 residues. For the CDR3, the DNA is TGTGCCAGCAGTTCGGACAGGGGAAGCACAGATACGCAGTATTTT. It yields the protein CASSSDRGSTDTQYF. The full variable domain, in which reference TRBV14 and TRBJ2-3 provide the parts outside the CDR3, is EAGVTQFPSHSVIEKGQTVTLRCDPISGHDNLYWYRRVMGKEIKFLLHFVKESKQDESGMPNNRFLAERTGGTYSTLKVQPAELEDSGVYFCASSSDRGSTDTQYFGPGTRLTVL.

This clonotype has at least ten counts. This chain links TRBV15 with TRBJ2-2; 10 nucleotides agree with TRBD2. The CDR3 extends over 18 amino acids. The trim removed 2 bases at V and 4 bases at J, leaving 10 bases unmatched. Germline CDR1 is LNHNV and CDR2 is YYDKDF (reference sequence). As DNA, the CDR3 is TGTGCCACCAGCAGAACAGTAGCGGGAGGCGGTGGCACCGGGGAGCTGTTTTTT. Its translation: CATSRTVAGGGGTGELFF.

The table lists this clonotype with many counts. The rearrangement joins TRBV13 to TRBJ1-1; D call uncertain. The CDR3 length is 15 residues. V was shortened by 0 bases and J by 4 bases, with 12 bases between the two germline ends. Per the germline V gene, CDR1 is PRHDT and CDR2 is FYEKMQ (reference sequence). The CDR3 DNA reads as TGTGCCAGCAGCTTAGGCCTGGGCCGCCCCACTGAAGCTTTCTTT. Translation gives CASSLGLGRPTEAFF. Variable domain in full (rest from reference TRBV13 and TRBJ1-1): AAGVIQSPRHLIKEKRETATLKCYPIPRHDTVYWYQQGPGQDPQFLISFYEKMQSDKGSIPDRFSAQQFSDYHSELNMSSLELGDSALYFCASSLGLGRPTEAFFGQGTRLTVV.

This clonotype showed up many times. The rearrangement links TRBV6-2 or TRBV6-3 to TRBJ1-2; D may be TRBD1 (5 bases). Germline V gene data show CDR1 as MNHEY and CDR2 as SVGEGT. The CDR3 covers 15 residues. Deletions cut 3 bases from V and 1 base from J, with 12 bases between. This CDR3 is CASSYRPGNNYGYTF. In DNA form, the CDR3 reads TGTGCCAGCAGTTATCGTCCAGGGAATAACTATGGCTACACCTTC.

This clonotype appeared many times. A junction boundary mismatches the germline segment, possibly from a read error. The chain carries TRBV11-2 and TRBJ1-3; D is unresolved. Looked up from germline, CDR1 is SGHAT and CDR2 is FQNNGV. CDR3 length: 14 amino acids. The CDR3 here is CAGSPKSSGNTIYF. DNA of the CDR3: TGTGCCGGCAGCCCCAAGAGCTCTGGAAACACCATATATTTT.

A single count supports this clonotype. It is likely a read error: a sequence one base away is far more abundant. V is TRBV7-8 and J is TRBJ2-5, with 7 bases identical to TRBD2. The CDR3 is 12 amino acids. CDR1 and CDR2 from the germline V gene are SGHVS and FQNEAQ. CDR3 bases: TGTGCCAGCGGCTTAACGTGGGGACTATGGGTCTTC. It translates to CASGLTWGLWVF.

The sample holds a few counts of this clonotype. CDR3 sequence: CASSLRDKREAFF. The CDR3 nucleotides read TGTGCCAGCAGCCTCCGGGACAAGCGTGAAGCTTTCTTT. The chain employs TRBV7-8 and TRBJ1-1, with D possibly matching TRBD1 (6 bases). The CDR3 contains 13 residues. Germline V gene lookup returns CDR1 SGHVS and CDR2 FQNEAQ. V was pared by 5 bases and J by 7 bases, with 14 bases between.

The chain has TRBV27 and TRBJ2-1, with 9 bases matching TRBD2. V lost 5 bases, J lost 6 bases, and 5 bases stayed unmatched. Per germline, CDR1 MNHEY and CDR2 SMNVEV (reference sequence). The CDR3 sequence is 14 residues long. This chain's CDR3 is CASSGLAGPNEQFF. CDR3 coding DNA: TGTGCCAGCAGTGGGCTAGCGGGACCCAATGAGCAGTTCTTC.

The rearrangement links TRBV7-9 to TRBJ2-3; 12 bases fit TRBD2. Trimming removed 5 bases from V and 4 bases from J; junction bases left unmatched: 19. Germline lookup yields CDR1 SEHNR and CDR2 FQNEAQ (reference sequence). The CDR3 spans 20 residues. Written as DNA, the CDR3 is TGTGCCAGCAGCCCGAACTCCGGGACGCTGACTAGCGGGAGTCCAGATACGCAGTATTTT. It yields the protein CASSPNSGTLTSGSPDTQYF. Variable domain in full (rest from reference TRBV7-9 and TRBJ2-3): DTGVSQNPRHKITKRGQNVTFRCDPISEHNRLYWYRQTLGQGPEFLTYFQNEAQLEKSRLLSDRFSAERPKGSFSTLEIQRTEQGDSAMYLCASSPNSGTLTSGSPDTQYFGPGTRLTVL.

The chain is built from TRBV6-2 or TRBV6-3 and TRBJ2-2; D tentatively fits TRBD1 or TRBD2 (6 bases each). The V end was cut by 6 bases, the J end by 0 bases, with 17 bases between. The CDR3 spans 17 residues. Germline V gene lookup returns CDR1 MNHEY and CDR2 SVGEGT. CDR3 DNA: TGTGCCAGCAGCCGAAATTGGGGGGCCGCGAACACCGGGGAGCTGTTTTTT. Amino acid sequence: CASSRNWGAANTGELFF.

Ten or more counts support this clonotype. The chain employs TRBV28 and TRBJ2-1; perhaps TRBD2 as D (5 bases). With 1 base removed from V and 9 bases from J, the gap between germline ends came to 16 bases. Germline V gene data show CDR1 as MDHEN and CDR2 as SYDVKM. The CDR3 is 15 amino acids. The CDR3 is CASSLSAAGRGEQFF. The CDR3 DNA reads TGTGCCAGCAGTTTATCAGCCGCGGGTCGGGGTGAGCAGTTCTTC. The full variable domain, completed using reference TRBV28 and TRBJ2-1, is DVKVTQSSRYLVKRTGEKVFLECVQDMDHENMFWYRQDPGLGLRLIYFSYDVKMKEKGDIPEGYSVSREKKERFSLILESASTNQTSMYLCASSLSAAGRGEQFFGPGTRLTVL.

This clonotype was picked up many times. The rearrangement uses TRBV13 and TRBJ2-5, with 7 positions matching TRBD2. V was clipped by 4 bases and J by 9 bases; unmatched bases: 20. The germline V gene has CDR1 PRHDT and CDR2 FYEKMQ (reference sequence). This CDR3 has 17 residues. This CDR3 reads CASSSLGLADPSRAQYF. The CDR3, as DNA: TGTGCCAGCAGCTCCCTCGGCCTAGCGGACCCGTCAAGGGCCCAGTACTTC. Full variable domain (rest looked up from reference TRBV13 and TRBJ2-5): AAGVIQSPRHLIKEKRETATLKCYPIPRHDTVYWYQQGPGQDPQFLISFYEKMQSDKGSIPDRFSAQQFSDYHSELNMSSLELGDSALYFCASSSLGLADPSRAQYFGPGTRLLVL.

There are many counts of this clonotype. One junction end does not reproduce the germline sequence, and a read error may be involved. CDR3 in DNA: TGTGCCAGCAGCGAGGACAGGGTGAAAACTGAAGCTTTCTTT. Its protein product is CASSEDRVKTEAFF. The chain carries TRBV6-1 and TRBJ1-1; 8 nucleotides line up with TRBD1. Germline V gives CDR1 MNHNS, CDR2 SASEGT. This CDR3 has 14 residues.

This clonotype was counted ten times or more. The rearrangement uses TRBV11-3 and TRBJ2-1, with D unclear. CDR1 SGHNT and CDR2 YENEEA come from the germline V gene. V lost 5 bases, J lost 2 bases, and 7 bases lay in between. The CDR3 totals 13 residues. CDR3 nucleotide sequence: TGTGCCAGCAGCCTCAATACCTACAATGAGCAGTTCTTC. Protein sequence: CASSLNTYNEQFF.

This clonotype was observed many times. This chain joins TRBV6-1 and TRBJ1-1, with a tentative D call TRBD1 (5 bases). Trimming removed 6 bases at V and 7 bases at J, with 24 bases between. Germline V lookup: CDR1 MNHNS, CDR2 SASEGT. The CDR3 consists of 16 residues. CDR3 sequence: CASRKDYRSLGGEAFF. CDR3 coding DNA: TGTGCCAGCAGAAAAGATTATAGGTCACTTGGGGGTGAAGCTTTCTTT.

The chain employs TRBV20-1 and TRBJ2-7; 8 bases line up with TRBD1. The CDR3 is 11 amino acids. Germline CDR1 and CDR2: DFQATT and SNEGSKA (reference sequence). J was trimmed by 7 bases and V by 4 bases; bases with no gene match: 3. CDR3 in amino acids: CSATTGGEQYF. The CDR3 DNA sequence: TGCAGTGCTACCACAGGGGGTGAGCAGTACTTC.